This entry features one T cell receptor (beta chain) sequence. The target antigen is unknown. Repertoires were generated with immunoSEQ multiplex PCR, while TCRdb's copy carries only in-frame clones and drops some. Found here are about 75,000 clones, approximately 81% of them singletons; the top ten hold around a sixth. The CDR3 runs to 15 residues. Per the germline V gene, CDR1 is ENHRY and CDR2 is SYGVKD. With V trimmed by 7 bases and J by 3 bases, 9 bases remained unmatched. This entry comes from a study of OX40 agonist ivuxolimab in advanced cancers. Study findings and constraints: More expanded clones were found, on average, in CD8+ than in CD4+ T cells.

The receptor was isolated from an adult with an advanced solid tumor such as melanoma, head and neck, liver or kidney cancer. The chain combines TRBV10-3 with TRBJ1-1; TRBD1 agrees at 9 bases. The material sequenced was CD4+ or CD8+ T cells sorted from blood, taken in a trial of the OX40 agonist ivuxolimab. CDR3 nucleotides: TGTGCCATCAAGGGGACAGGGTATGCGTACACTGAAGCTTTCTTT. Translating gives CAIKGTGYAYTEAFF.